This T cell receptor (beta chain) was found in a study of memory CD4+ T cells and cytomegalovirus serostatus (dated by TCRdb to about 2019). About the study as a whole: The 35 or so healthy Belgian adults in the cohort included 9 who were CMV seropositive and around 25 who were CMV seronegative. The study sequenced CD4+ memory TCRbeta repertoires of a Belgian cohort with known cytomegalovirus serostatus to replicate a published TCR-based CMV serostatus classifier. The paper's findings and limits, for the study overall: Only CD4+CD45RO+ memory cells were sequenced, in contrast to the original study, which included naive and memory CD4+ and CD8+ populations. Results were interpreted as suggesting that the CMV-associated TCR signature is largely present in the CD4+ memory repertoire. On the Belgian cohort, the classifier built on the original framework reached a median bootstrapped AUC of approximately 0.95, with a 95% CI of 0.76-1.00. For predicting CMV serostatus, the median bootstrapped AUC was approximately 0.95 using the original framework and around 0.9 using a US-trained random forest. Of fewer than 200 previously reported CMV-associated TCRbeta sequences, about 72 appeared in the CD4+ memory repertoires, each in one to five individuals.

Genomic DNA was extracted from sorted cells with the Quick-DNA Microprep Kit. Amplification of TCRbeta DNA was done with the immunoSEQ hsTCRbeta kit, following the protocol from the manufacturer. TCRbeta libraries were sequenced on an Illumina MiSeq instrument. Per the source publication's procedure: Once out-of-frame sequences had been removed, about 2,000,000 distinct TCRbeta sequences were left, which works out to an average of around 73,000 per individual. Each individual was scored according to the count of 164 previously reported CMV-associated TCRbeta sequences and the total productive distinct TCRbeta count. A beta-binomial model was reimplemented in Python, and scikit-learn random forests with default parameters were trained on US cohort data. Classifier performance on the Belgian cohort was summarized as median AUC with percentile confidence intervals over 10,000 bootstrap iterations. TCRdb mirrors the immuneACCESS table, restricted to in-frame sequences. Some clones are absent from its copies; in checked studies, under half trace to an unresolved V gene, and the reason for the others is unknown. The V and J calls and clone size were taken over from that table, and D and trimming were inferred from the DNA. This sample is represented by some 59,000 clones; 82% of them were singletons. Jointly, the top ten make up approximately 0.92% of the sample.

A FACSAria II was used to sort memory CD4+ T cells, defined as single viable CD3+CD4+CD8-CD45RO+ cells. CMV serostatus was assessed using a Roche Elecsys assay, by which serum IgG against CMV pp150, pp28, p38 and p52 was detected. Once the samples were thawed, total CD4+ T cells were enriched through positive selection using CD4 magnetic microbeads. The samples came from a different study that was designed specifically to examine the CD4+ T cell memory repertoire. Following standard operating procedures, peripheral blood mononuclear cells were isolated and cryopreserved, while serum was kept at -80 degrees C. The staining relied on CD3-PerCP (BW264/56), CD4-APC (RPA-T4), CD45RO-PE (UCHT1) and CD8-Pacific Orange (3B5) antibodies, and Sytox blue was used to exclude non-viable cells. Turning to this clone: Its antigen has not been determined. The sample holds no much larger clone one base away, and base qualities are not on file.

In the germline V gene, CDR1 corresponds to SGHTA and CDR2 to FQGTGA. Its CDR3 holds 15 amino acids, cysteine through phenylalanine. Only the CDR3 part of the read is kept: 45 bases, read in frame from the first base. V is pruned by 6 bases and J by 9 bases, leaving 11 bases of the junction without a gene match. Sequenced: memory CD4+ T cells from blood. The clonotype was recovered from an adult in good health and CMV-seronegative. The sequence is built from TRBV7-3 and TRBJ2-1, with 10 bases aligning to TRBD2. The bases are TGTGCCAGCAGTCCTTTGAGCGGGGGGGCCGGTGAGCAGTTCTTC. Its amino acids are CASSPLSGGAGEQFF.